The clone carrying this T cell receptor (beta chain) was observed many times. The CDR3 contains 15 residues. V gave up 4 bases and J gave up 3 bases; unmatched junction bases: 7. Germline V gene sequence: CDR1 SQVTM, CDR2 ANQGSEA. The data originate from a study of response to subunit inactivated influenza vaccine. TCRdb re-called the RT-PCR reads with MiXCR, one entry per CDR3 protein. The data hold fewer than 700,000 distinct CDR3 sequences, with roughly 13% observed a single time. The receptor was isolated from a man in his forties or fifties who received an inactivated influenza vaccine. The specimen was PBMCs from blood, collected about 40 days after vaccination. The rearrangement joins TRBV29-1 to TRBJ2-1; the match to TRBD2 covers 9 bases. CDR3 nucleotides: TGCAGCGTTGTGGGTGCGGGAGGGCTCTACAATGAGCAGTTCTTC. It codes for CSVVGAGGLYNEQFF.